These 13 T cell receptor beta chains share one sample of origin, sequenced in a study of shared clonotypes between healthy human individuals. This table comes from immunoSEQ multiplex PCR, and its TCRdb copy is limited to in-frame clones, with some not included. The sample records roughly 520,000 clones, roughly 95% being singletons. Material: naive CD4+ T cells sorted from blood. The subset denotes: CD45RA+ positively selected. These receptor sequences come from a woman younger than 45 in good health.

This chain joins TRBV2 and TRBJ2-7; D may be TRBD2 (5 bases). Per germline, CDR1 SNHLY and CDR2 FYNNEI. The CDR3 is 16 amino acids. V was pared by 0 bases and J by 3 bases, with 15 bases between. The CDR3 bases are TGTGCCAGCAGTGAAGCGGCTAGCTGGGAGTACTACGAGCAGTACTTC. It specifies CASSEAASWEYYEQYF.

With regard to this clone: The sample contains more than one DNA sequence encoding this CDR3. The chain joins TRBV29-1 to TRBJ2-7; weak D call: TRBD2 (5 bases). Germline CDR1 SQVTM, CDR2 ANQGSEA. This CDR3 comprises 12 residues. With 6 bases removed from V and 4 bases from J, the gap between germline ends came to 13 bases. Here the CDR3 reads CSVGGGSYEQYF. The CDR3 nucleotides read TGCAGCGTCGGAGGTGGCAGTTACGAGCAGTACTTC.

Only one count was recorded for this clone. CDR3 amino acids: CASSLPAGGVLGEKLFF. In DNA form, the CDR3 reads TGTGCCAGCAGCTTACCGGCAGGGGGCGTGTTGGGTGAAAAACTGTTTTTT. The rearrangement joins TRBV7-9 to TRBJ1-4; 8 positions match TRBD1. This CDR3 region has 17 residues. Trimming at V came to 2 bases and at J to 7 bases, leaving 12 bases not matched to a gene. Germline lookup yields CDR1 SEHNR and CDR2 FQNEAQ (reference sequence).

This chain connects TRBV27 to TRBJ1-5; D possibly corresponds to TRBD1 (5 bases). There are 14 residues in the CDR3. V lost 6 bases to trimming and J lost 5 bases, with 14 bases between them. CDR1 and CDR2 from the germline V gene are MNHEY and SMNVEV (reference sequence). For the CDR3, the DNA is TGTGCCAGCAGAAAAGGGGCCGCCGATCAGCCCCAGCATTTT. It specifies CASRKGAADQPQHF.

The chain carries TRBV11-2 and TRBJ2-7; 14 positions match TRBD2. This CDR3 contains 19 residues. The germline V gene encodes CDR1 SGHAT and CDR2 FQNNGV. Germline trimming cut 1 base from V and 4 bases from J; bases unmatched to any gene: 12. CDR3 in amino acids: CASSLVRVTSGRARYEQYF. In DNA, the CDR3 is TGTGCCAGCAGCTTAGTACGGGTGACTAGCGGGAGGGCCAGGTACGAGCAGTACTTC.

The V call is TRBV4-1, the J call TRBJ2-7; D possibly corresponds to TRBD1 (5 bases). The V and J ends lost 0 bases and 3 bases respectively, with 9 bases between them. This CDR3 region has 14 residues. Per the germline V gene, CDR1 is MGHRA and CDR2 is YSYEKL. CDR3 residues: CASSQEGRVYEQYF. CDR3 coding DNA: TGCGCCAGCAGCCAAGAAGGCAGGGTCTACGAGCAGTACTTC.

The gene calls are TRBV29-1 and TRBJ2-1, with D perhaps TRBD1 or TRBD2 (7 bases each). Trimming stripped 7 bases from V and 6 bases from J, with 28 bases between. The CDR3 contains 17 residues. CDR1 SQVTM and CDR2 ANQGSEA come from the germline V gene. CDR3 coding DNA: TGCAGCGGGGATAGACAGGGACTATCCGGTCCGGGCAATGAGCAGTTCTTC. This translates into CSGDRQGLSGPGNEQFF.

This chain connects TRBV7-7 to TRBJ2-5; 10 bases agree with TRBD2. CDR3 size: 14 residues. J was trimmed by 4 bases and V by 5 bases; bases with no gene match: 4. Germline CDR1 reads SSHAT; CDR2 reads FNYEAQ (reference sequence). CDR3 sequence: CASSARLAGETQYF. CDR3 nucleotides: TGTGCCAGCAGCGCCCGACTAGCGGGAGAGACCCAGTACTTC.

This chain uses TRBV7-9 with TRBJ2-5; the D gene is possibly TRBD2 (5 bases). The J call may not be correct, given that the DNA end is closer to TRBJ2-7. The CDR3 loop spans 14 amino acids. Germline V gene lookup returns CDR1 SEHNR and CDR2 FQNEAQ (reference sequence). CDR3 sequence reads: CASSLNEGLSEQYF. The CDR3 nucleotides read TGTGCCAGCAGCTTAAACGAGGGCCTTAGCGAGCAGTACTTC.

J is TRBJ2-6 and V is TRBV5-4, with D possibly matching TRBD1 (6 bases). CDR1 is SGHNT and CDR2 is YYREEE in the germline V gene (reference sequence). CDR3 length: 17 amino acids. V dropped 3 bases and J dropped 0 bases, with 13 bases sitting between them. DNA for the CDR3: TGTGCCAGCAGCTCGGGACACCTGCTCTCTGGGGCCAACGTCCTGACTTTC. Translating it yields CASSSGHLLSGANVLTF.

This chain joins TRBV11-2 and TRBJ1-2; D gene ambiguous. This CDR3 spans 16 amino acids. Trimming stripped 0 bases from V and 7 bases from J, with 18 bases between. Germline-derived CDR1 and CDR2 are SGHAT and FQNNGV. CDR3 DNA sequence: TGTGCCAGCAGCTTAGATCGAGTATGGGATCGGGGTGGCTACACCTTC. Amino acids: CASSLDRVWDRGGYTF.

The chain carries TRBV28 and TRBJ1-4; D not resolved. The V end was cut by 1 base, the J end by 4 bases, with 7 bases between. Germline assignment: CDR1 MDHEN and CDR2 SYDVKM. The CDR3 length is 14 residues. This chain's CDR3 is CASSLSRINEKLFF. For the CDR3, the DNA is TGTGCCAGCAGTTTATCCCGGATTAATGAAAAACTGTTTTTT.

The chain employs TRBV29-1 and TRBJ2-3; D is ambiguous. The ends were cut back, 4 bases at V and 0 bases at J, with 5 bases in the middle. This CDR3 is 12 amino acids long. Germline CDR1 SQVTM, CDR2 ANQGSEA. The CDR3 coding sequence is TGCAGCGTTGTGTCTAGCACAGATACGCAGTATTTT. This gives the protein CSVVSSTDTQYF.